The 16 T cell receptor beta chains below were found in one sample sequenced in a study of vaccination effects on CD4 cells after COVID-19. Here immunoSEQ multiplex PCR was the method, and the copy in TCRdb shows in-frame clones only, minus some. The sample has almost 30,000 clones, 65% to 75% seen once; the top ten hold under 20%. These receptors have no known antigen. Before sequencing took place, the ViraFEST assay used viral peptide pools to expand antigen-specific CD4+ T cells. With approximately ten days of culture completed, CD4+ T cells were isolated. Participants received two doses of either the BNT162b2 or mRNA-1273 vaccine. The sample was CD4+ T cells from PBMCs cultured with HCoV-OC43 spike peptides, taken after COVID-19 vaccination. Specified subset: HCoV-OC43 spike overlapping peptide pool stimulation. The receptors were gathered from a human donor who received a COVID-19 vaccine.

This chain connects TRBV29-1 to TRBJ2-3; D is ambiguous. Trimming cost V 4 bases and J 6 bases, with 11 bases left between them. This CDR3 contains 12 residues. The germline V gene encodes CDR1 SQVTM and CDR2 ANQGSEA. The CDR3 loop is CSVVRISDTQYF. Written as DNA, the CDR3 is TGCAGCGTTGTGCGGATTTCGGATACGCAGTATTTT.

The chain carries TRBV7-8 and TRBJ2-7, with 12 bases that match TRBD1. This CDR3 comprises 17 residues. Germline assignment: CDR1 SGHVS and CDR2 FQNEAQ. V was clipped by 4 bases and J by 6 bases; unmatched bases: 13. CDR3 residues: CASSSSRVRDRGLEQYF. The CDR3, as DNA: TGTGCCAGCAGCTCCTCCCGCGTCCGGGACAGGGGGCTCGAGCAGTACTTC. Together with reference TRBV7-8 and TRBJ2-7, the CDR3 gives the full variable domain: GAGVSQSPRYKVAKRGQDVALRCDPISGHVSLFWYQQALGQGPEFLTYFQNEAQLDKSGLPSDRFFAERPEGSVSTLKIQRTQQEDSAVYLCASSSSRVRDRGLEQYFGPGTRLTVT.

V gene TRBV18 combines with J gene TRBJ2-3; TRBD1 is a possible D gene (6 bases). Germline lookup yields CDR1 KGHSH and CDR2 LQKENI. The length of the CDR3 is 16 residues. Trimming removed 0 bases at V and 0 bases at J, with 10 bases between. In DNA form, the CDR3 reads TGTGCCAGCTCACCACCACTCGGACAGAGCACAGATACGCAGTATTTT. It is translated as CASSPPLGQSTDTQYF.

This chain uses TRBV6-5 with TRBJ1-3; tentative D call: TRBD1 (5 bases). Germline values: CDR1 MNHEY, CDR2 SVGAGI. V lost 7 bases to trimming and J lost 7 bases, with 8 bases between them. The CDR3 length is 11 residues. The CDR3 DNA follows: TGTGCCAGCACGGGGGGGAACACCATATATTTT. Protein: CASTGGNTIYF.

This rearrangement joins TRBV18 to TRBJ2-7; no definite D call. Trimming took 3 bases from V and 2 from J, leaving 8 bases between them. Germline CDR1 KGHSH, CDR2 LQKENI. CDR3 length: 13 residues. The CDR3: CASSPLGTYEQYF. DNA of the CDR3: TGTGCCAGCTCACCCCTGGGCACCTACGAGCAGTACTTC.

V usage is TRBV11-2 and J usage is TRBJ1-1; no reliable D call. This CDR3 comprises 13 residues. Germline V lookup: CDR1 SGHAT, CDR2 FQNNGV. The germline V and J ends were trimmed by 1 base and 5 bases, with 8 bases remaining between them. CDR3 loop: CASSLVGETEAFF. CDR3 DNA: TGTGCCAGCAGCTTAGTCGGGGAGACTGAAGCTTTCTTT.

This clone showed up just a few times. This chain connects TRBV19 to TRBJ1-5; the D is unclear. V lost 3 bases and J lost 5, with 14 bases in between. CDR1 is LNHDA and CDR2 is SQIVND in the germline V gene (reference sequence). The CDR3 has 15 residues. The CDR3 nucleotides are TGTGCCAGTAGTATTCGAGGGTCAACTTATCAGCCCCAGCATTTT. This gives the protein CASSIRGSTYQPQHF. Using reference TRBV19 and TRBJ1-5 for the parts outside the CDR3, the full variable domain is DGGITQSPKYLFRKEGQNVTLSCEQNLNHDAMYWYRQDPGQGLRLIYYSQIVNDFQKGDIAEGYSVSREKKESFPLTVTSAQKNPTAFYLCASSIRGSTYQPQHFGDGTRLSIL.

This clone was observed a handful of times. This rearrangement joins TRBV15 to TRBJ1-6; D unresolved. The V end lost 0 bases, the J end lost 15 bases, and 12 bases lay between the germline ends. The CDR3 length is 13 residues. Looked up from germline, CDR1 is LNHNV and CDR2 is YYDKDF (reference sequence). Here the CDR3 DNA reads TGTGCCACCAGCAGAGAGTTCATCACGGGCCTCCACTTT. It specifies CATSREFITGLHF.

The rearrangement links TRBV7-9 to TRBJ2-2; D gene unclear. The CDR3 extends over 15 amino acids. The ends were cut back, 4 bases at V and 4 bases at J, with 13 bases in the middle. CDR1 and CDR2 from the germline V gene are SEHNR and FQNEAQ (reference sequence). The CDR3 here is CASSSYAVPTGELFF. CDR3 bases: TGTGCCAGCAGCTCGTACGCGGTCCCCACCGGGGAGCTGTTTTTT.

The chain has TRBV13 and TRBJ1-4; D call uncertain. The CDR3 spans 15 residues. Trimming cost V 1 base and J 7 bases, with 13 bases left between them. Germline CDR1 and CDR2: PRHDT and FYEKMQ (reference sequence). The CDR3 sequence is CASSLDVHSREKLFF. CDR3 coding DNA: TGTGCCAGCAGCTTAGATGTCCACAGTCGTGAAAAACTGTTTTTT.

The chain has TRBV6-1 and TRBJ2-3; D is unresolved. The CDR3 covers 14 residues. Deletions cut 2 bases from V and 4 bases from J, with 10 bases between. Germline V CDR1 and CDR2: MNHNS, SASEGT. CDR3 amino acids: CASSELGSSDTQYF. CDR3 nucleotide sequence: TGTGCCAGCAGTGAATTAGGGTCCTCAGATACGCAGTATTTT.

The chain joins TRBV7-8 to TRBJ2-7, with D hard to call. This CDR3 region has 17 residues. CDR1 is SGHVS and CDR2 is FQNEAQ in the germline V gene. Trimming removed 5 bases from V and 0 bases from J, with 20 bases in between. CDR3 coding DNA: TGTGCCAGCAGCCCACCGAGGACCTTCAGAAGCTCCTACGAGCAGTACTTC. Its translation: CASSPPRTFRSSYEQYF.

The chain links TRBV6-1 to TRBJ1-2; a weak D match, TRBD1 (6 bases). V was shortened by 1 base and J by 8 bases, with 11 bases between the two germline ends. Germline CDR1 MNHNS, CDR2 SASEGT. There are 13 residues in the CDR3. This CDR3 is CASSEGQGRGYTF. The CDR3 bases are TGTGCCAGCAGTGAAGGGCAGGGGAGGGGCTACACCTTC.

DNA for the CDR3: TGCAGCGTTGGGCGGGCTAGCGGCGACACCGGGGAGCTGTTTTTT. This translates into CSVGRASGDTGELFF. The chain uses TRBV29-1 and TRBJ2-2; 7 bases align to TRBD2. V was clipped by 4 bases and J by 3 bases; unmatched bases: 8. This CDR3 region has 15 residues. Germline V lookup: CDR1 SQVTM, CDR2 ANQGSEA.

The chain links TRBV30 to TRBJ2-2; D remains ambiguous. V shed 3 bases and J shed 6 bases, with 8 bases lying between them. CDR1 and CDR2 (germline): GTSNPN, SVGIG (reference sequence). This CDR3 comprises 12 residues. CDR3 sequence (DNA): TGTGCCTGGAGCGACCACCCCGGGGAGCTGTTTTTT. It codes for CAWSDHPGELFF. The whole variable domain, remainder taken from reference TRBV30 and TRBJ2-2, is SQTIHQWPATLVQPVGSPLSLECTVEGTSNPNLYWYRQAAGRGLQLLFYSVGIGQISSEVPQNLSASRPQDRQFILSSKKLLLSDSGFYLCAWSDHPGELFFGEGSRLTVL.

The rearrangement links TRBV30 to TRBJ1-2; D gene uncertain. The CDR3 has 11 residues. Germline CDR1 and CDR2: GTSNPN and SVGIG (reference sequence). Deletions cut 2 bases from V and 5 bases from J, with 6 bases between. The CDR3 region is CAWSYGYGYTF. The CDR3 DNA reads TGTGCCTGGAGTTACGGTTATGGCTACACCTTC. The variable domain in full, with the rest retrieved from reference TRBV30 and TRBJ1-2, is SQTIHQWPATLVQPVGSPLSLECTVEGTSNPNLYWYRQAAGRGLQLLFYSVGIGQISSEVPQNLSASRPQDRQFILSSKKLLLSDSGFYLCAWSYGYGYTFGSGTRLTVV.